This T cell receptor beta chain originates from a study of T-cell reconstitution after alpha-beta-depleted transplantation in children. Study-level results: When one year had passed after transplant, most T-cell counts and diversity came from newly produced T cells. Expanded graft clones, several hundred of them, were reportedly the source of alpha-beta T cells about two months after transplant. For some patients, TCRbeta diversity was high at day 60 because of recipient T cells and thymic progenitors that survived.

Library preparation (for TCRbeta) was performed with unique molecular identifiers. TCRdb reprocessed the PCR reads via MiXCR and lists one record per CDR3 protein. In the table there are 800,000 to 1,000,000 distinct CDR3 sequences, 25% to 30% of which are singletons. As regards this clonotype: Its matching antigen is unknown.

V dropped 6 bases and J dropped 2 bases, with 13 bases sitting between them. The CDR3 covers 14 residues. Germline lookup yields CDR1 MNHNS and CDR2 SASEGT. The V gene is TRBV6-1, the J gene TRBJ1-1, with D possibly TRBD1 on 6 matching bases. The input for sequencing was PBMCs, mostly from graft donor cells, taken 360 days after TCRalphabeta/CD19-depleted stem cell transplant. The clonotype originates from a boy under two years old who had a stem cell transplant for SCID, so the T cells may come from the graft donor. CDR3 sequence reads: CASRLRGGNTEAFF. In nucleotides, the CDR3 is TGTGCCAGCAGACTCAGGGGAGGAAACACTGAAGCTTTCTTT.